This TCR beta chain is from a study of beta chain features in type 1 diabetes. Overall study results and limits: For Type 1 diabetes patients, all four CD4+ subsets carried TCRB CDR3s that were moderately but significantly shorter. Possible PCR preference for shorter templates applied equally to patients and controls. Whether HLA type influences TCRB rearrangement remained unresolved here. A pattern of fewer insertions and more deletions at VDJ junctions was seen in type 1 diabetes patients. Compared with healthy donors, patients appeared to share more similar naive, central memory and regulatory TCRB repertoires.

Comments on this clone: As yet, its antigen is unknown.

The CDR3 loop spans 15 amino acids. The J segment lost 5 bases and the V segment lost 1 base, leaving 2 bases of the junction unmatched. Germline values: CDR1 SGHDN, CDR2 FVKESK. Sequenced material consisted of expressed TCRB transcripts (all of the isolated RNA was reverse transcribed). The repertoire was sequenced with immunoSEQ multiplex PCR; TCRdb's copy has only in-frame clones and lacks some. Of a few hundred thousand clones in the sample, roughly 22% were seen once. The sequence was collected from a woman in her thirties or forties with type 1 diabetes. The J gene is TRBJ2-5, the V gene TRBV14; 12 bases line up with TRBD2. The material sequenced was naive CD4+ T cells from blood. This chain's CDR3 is CASSQGLAGVETQYF. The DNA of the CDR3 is TGTGCCAGCAGCCAAGGACTAGCGGGAGTTGAGACCCAGTACTTC.